A single sample is the source of the 9 T cell receptor beta chains below, sequenced in a study of T cell repertoires in cytomegalovirus infection. One entry per CDR3 protein results from TCRdb running MiXCR on the reads. The top ten hold over 12% of the sample, which has about a million distinct CDR3 sequences, around 30% seen once. These TCRs are of unknown antigen specificity. Sequences were derived from cultured CD8+ T cells from PBMCs, sampled from culture after CMV antigen stimulation. These receptors all come from a human donor in good health (CMV status not recorded). Some clones in this sample may be carry-over from other donors' samples.

The table lists this clonotype with a few counts. V usage is TRBV6-2 or TRBV6-3 and J usage is TRBJ2-3; 9 bases are shared with TRBD2. Germline-derived CDR1 and CDR2 are MNHEY and SVGEGT. The CDR3 has 16 residues. J was trimmed by 2 bases and V by 6 bases; bases with no gene match: 9. The CDR3 DNA reads as TGTGCCAGCAGATCTAGCGGGGAGATTTACACAGATACGCAGTATTTT. Translated, it gives CASRSSGEIYTDTQYF.

The table lists this clonotype with a few counts. V and J are TRBV5-8 and TRBJ2-1; 9 nucleotides agree with TRBD1. J gave up 3 bases and V 5 bases, and 9 bases lay outside the gene matches. This CDR3 comprises 16 residues. Germline CDR1 is SGHTS and CDR2 is YDEGEE. The CDR3 DNA reads TGTGCCAGCAGGAGAAACAGGGGGCTAAGCTACAATGAGCAGTTCTTC. Amino acid sequence: CASRRNRGLSYNEQFF.

This clonotype was seen ten or more times. The rearrangement joins TRBV7-8 to TRBJ2-5, with D possibly matching TRBD2 (5 bases). V lost 0 bases to trimming and J lost 0 bases, with 11 bases between them. The CDR3 consists of 16 residues. The germline V gene has CDR1 SGHVS and CDR2 FQNEAQ. Here the CDR3 reads CASSLAYFSDQETQYF. The CDR3, as DNA: TGTGCCAGCAGCTTAGCGTATTTTAGCGACCAAGAGACCCAGTACTTC.

This clonotype showed up many times. The rearrangement links TRBV12-3 or TRBV12-4 to TRBJ1-1; D ambiguous. The CDR3 has 13 amino acids. V was shortened by 5 bases and J by 1 base, with 8 bases between the two germline ends. CDR3 DNA: TGTGCCAGCAGTATTTTCGCGAACACTGAAGCTTTCTTT. Translation: CASSIFANTEAFF.

The rearrangement joins TRBV6-6 to TRBJ2-7, with TRBD2 as a possible D gene (5 bases). This CDR3 contains 15 residues. Germline-derived CDR1 and CDR2 are MNHNY and SVGAGI (reference sequence). Trimming left V 2 bases short and J 3 bases short, with 14 bases between. CDR3 nucleotide sequence: TGTGCCAGCAGTTACGGGGAGCTAATCGACTACGAGCAGTACTTC. Amino acid sequence: CASSYGELIDYEQYF.

The chain has TRBV4-3 and TRBJ1-6; D unresolved. V was trimmed by 4 bases and J by 3 bases, leaving 10 bases between them. This CDR3 comprises 15 residues. CDR1 and CDR2 (germline): LGHNA, YSLEER. Here the CDR3 DNA reads TGCGCCAGCAGCCCCCGAAGGTACTATAATTCACCCCTCCACTTT. Amino acid sequence: CASSPRRYYNSPLHF.

This sequence joins TRBV5-5 and TRBJ2-7; either TRBD1 or TRBD2 may fit D (7 bases each). The CDR3 has 15 amino acids. Per germline, CDR1 SGHKS and CDR2 YYEKEE (reference sequence). The germline V and J ends were trimmed by 5 bases and 3 bases, with 18 bases remaining between them. CDR3 coding DNA: TGTGCCAGCAGGCACGGGGGGACAGAACGCTACGAGCAGTACTTC. Translating it yields CASRHGGTERYEQYF.

This clonotype was seen more than once but under ten times. This chain joins TRBV2 and TRBJ2-2; 8 bases map to TRBD2. The ends lost 4 bases at V and 3 bases at J; junction bases unmatched: 13. This CDR3 is 18 amino acids long. Germline lookup yields CDR1 SNHLY and CDR2 FYNNEI. The CDR3 DNA reads TGTGCCAGCAGTGTTGTGAGTAGCGGGGCCCTCGACACCGGGGAGCTGTTTTTT. As protein: CASSVVSSGALDTGELFF.

In DNA, the CDR3 is TGTGCCAGCAATTCTGAAGGGGACTATGGCTACACCTTC. Translated: CASNSEGDYGYTF. V usage is TRBV5-6 and J usage is TRBJ1-2; perhaps TRBD1 as D (5 bases). V was clipped by 6 bases and J by 3 bases, with 12 bases between them. Germline values: CDR1 SGHDT, CDR2 YYEEEE. The length of the CDR3 is 13 residues.